A selection of T cell receptor beta chains follows, all from one sample in a study of technical replicates of blood from four donors. The repertoire was sequenced with immunoSEQ multiplex PCR; TCRdb's copy has only in-frame clones and lacks some. The sample holds more than 65,000 clones; 80% to 90% are singletons and the top ten take approximately 5%. Sequences were obtained from PBMCs. The receptors were gathered from a human donor in good health. Some clones in this sample may be carry-over from other donors' samples. The CDR3 runs from the conserved cysteine through the conserved F or W. The order of the fields is CDR3 length, clone size, D gene, J gene, V gene, CDR3 protein, CDR3 DNA. A D gene is named only where the DNA matches it firmly. The size of a clone is reported for some rows only, either as once, few or many, or as a class for expanded clones.

>17|-|-|TRBJ2-3|TRBV4-3
CASSQDFSRRGQDTQYF
TGCGCCAGCAGCCAAGACTTTTCGCGGCGGGGCCAAGATACGCAGTATTTT
>14|-|TRBD2|TRBJ2-5|TRBV5-1
CASSYAGGPETQYF
TGCGCCAGCAGCTACGCGGGGGGGCCCGAGACCCAGTACTTC
>15|once|-|TRBJ1-2|TRBV7-2
CASSLITSGNYGYTF
TGTGCCAGCAGCTTAATAACGAGCGGAAACTATGGCTACACCTTC
>15|-|TRBD2|TRBJ2-3|TRBV15
CATRPTSGYTDTQYF
TGTGCCACCAGGCCGACTAGCGGATACACAGATACGCAGTATTTT
>14|-|-|TRBJ1-2|TRBV13
CASSFGGGLAGYTF
TGTGCCAGCAGCTTTGGGGGGGGCCTCGCTGGCTACACCTTC
>16|-|TRBD2|TRBJ2-5|TRBV14
CASSQLRTSGGETQYF
TGTGCCAGCAGCCAACTGAGGACTAGCGGGGGTGAGACCCAGTACTTC
>15|-|TRBD2|TRBJ2-7|TRBV7-8
CASSLVLAGADEQYF
TGTGCCAGCAGCTTAGTCCTAGCGGGAGCAGACGAGCAGTACTTC
>14|-|TRBD1|TRBJ1-2|TRBV2
CASSRDRTSYGYTF
TGTGCCAGCAGTAGGGACAGGACTAGCTATGGCTACACCTTC
>14|-|-|TRBJ2-1|TRBV4-3
CASSQDYSYNEQFF
TGCGCCAGCAGCCAGGACTATTCCTACAATGAGCAGTTCTTC
>16|once|-|TRBJ1-2|TRBV5-1
CASSFAGGAQNYGYTF
TGCGCCAGCAGCTTCGCCGGGGGAGCTCAGAACTATGGCTACACCTTC
>16|-|-|TRBJ2-1|TRBV5-6
CASSALGGRSYNEQFF
TGTGCCAGCAGCGCCCTCGGGGGTAGGTCCTACAATGAGCAGTTCTTC
>17|-|TRBD2|TRBJ2-3|TRBV7-2
CASSLRASGRARDTQYF
TGTGCCAGCAGCTTAAGGGCTAGCGGGAGGGCTAGAGATACGCAGTATTTT
>13|once|-|TRBJ1-1|TRBV29-1
CSVGRDWNTEAFF
TGCAGCGTTGGTCGGGACTGGAACACTGAAGCTTTCTTT
>16|once|TRBD1|TRBJ1-1|TRBV19
CASSLAGRGPEAEAFF
TGTGCCAGTAGTTTGGCGGGCAGGGGGCCGGAGGCTGAAGCTTTCTTT
>17|once|-|TRBJ2-1|TRBV5-1
CASSLVFMASVNNEQFF
TGCGCCAGCAGCTTGGTGTTCATGGCTAGCGTCAACAATGAGCAGTTCTTC
>14|-|-|TRBJ1-1|TRBV7-2
CASSFTSGNTEAFF
TGTGCCAGCAGCTTCACTTCAGGGAACACTGAAGCTTTCTTT
>13|-|-|TRBJ2-7|TRBV7-9
CASGYSGPYEQYF
TGTGCCAGCGGTTATTCTGGCCCATACGAGCAGTACTTC
>14|-|-|TRBJ2-1|TRBV6-6
CASIDASTYNEQFF
TGTGCCAGCATTGATGCTAGCACCTACAATGAGCAGTTCTTC
>14|once|-|TRBJ1-5|TRBV5-6
CASSNWGGNQPQHF
TGTGCCAGCAGCAATTGGGGGGGCAATCAGCCCCAGCATTTT
>18|-|TRBD2|TRBJ2-4|TRBV15
CATSRGLAGRLGKNIQYF
TGTGCCACCAGCAGAGGCCTAGCGGGGAGACTTGGCAAAAACATTCAGTACTTC
>17|-|-|TRBJ1-1|TRBV4-2
CASSQDWALTANTEAFF
TGTGCCAGCAGCCAAGATTGGGCCCTGACGGCGAACACTGAAGCTTTCTTT
>13|-|TRBD1|TRBJ1-2|TRBV27
CASSHGQGVGYTF
TGTGCCAGCAGTCACGGACAGGGGGTTGGCTACACCTTC
>13|-|-|TRBJ1-1|TRBV6-5
CASSYPDSIEAFF
TGTGCCAGCAGTTACCCGGACAGCATAGAAGCTTTCTTT
>14|-|-|TRBJ1-5|TRBV5-6
CASSLGQGYQPQHF
TGTGCCAGCAGCTTGGGGCAGGGCTATCAGCCCCAGCATTTT